A selection of T cell receptor beta chains follows, all from one sample in a study of cytomegalovirus exposure and HLA in healthy donors. Data came from immunoSEQ multiplex PCR; TCRdb stores just in-frame clones and leaves some out. The table has around 120,000 clones, 86% seen once. The sample consisted of PBMCs. The receptor source for this set is a man younger than 35 in good health and CMV-seronegative. The CDR3 runs from the conserved cysteine through the conserved F or W. D genes are given only for firm matches. Only part of the rows carry a size: once, few, many, or a class if the clone is expanded.

V	D	size	J	CDR3	DNA
TRBV19	TRBD2	once	TRBJ2-5	CASSSRLADSEETQYF	TGTGCCAGTAGTTCGCGACTAGCGGATTCGGAAGAGACCCAGTACTTC
TRBV29-1	-	-	TRBJ1-1	CSVSRAGDTEAFF	TGCAGCGTTTCGCGGGCAGGGGATACTGAAGCTTTCTTT
TRBV27	TRBD2	-	TRBJ2-7	CASTPGGGRASYEQYF	TGTGCCAGCACCCCTGGAGGAGGGAGGGCCTCCTACGAGCAGTACTTC
TRBV15	TRBD2	once	TRBJ2-2	CATSRELAGTLNTGELFF	TGTGCCACCAGCAGAGAACTAGCGGGGACACTGAACACCGGGGAGCTGTTTTTT
TRBV18	-	-	TRBJ2-1	CASSPPTGRWNEQFF	TGTGCCAGCTCACCACCAACAGGGCGGTGGAATGAGCAGTTCTTC
TRBV19	-	-	TRBJ2-1	CASSIVRTTLNNEQFF	TGTGCCAGTAGTATAGTCCGGACTACACTCAACAATGAGCAGTTCTTC
TRBV7-2	-	-	TRBJ1-1	CASSLDWSRNTEAFF	TGTGCCAGCAGCTTAGATTGGTCGAGGAACACTGAAGCTTTCTTT
TRBV2	-	-	TRBJ1-1	CASISREDRRNTEAFF	TGTGCCAGCATCTCGAGGGAAGACAGGCGGAACACTGAAGCTTTCTTT
TRBV9	-	-	TRBJ1-2	CASSVVGGGGYTF	TGTGCCAGCAGCGTAGTGGGCGGGGGTGGCTACACCTTC
TRBV27	-	once	TRBJ2-7	CASSLNAPRESYEQYF	TGTGCCAGCAGTTTAAATGCCCCGCGAGAGTCTTACGAGCAGTACTTC
TRBV27	TRBD1	-	TRBJ1-2	CASSSTGGVKGYTF	TGTGCCAGCAGCTCGACAGGGGGGGTAAAGGGCTACACCTTC
TRBV6-5	TRBD1	-	TRBJ2-5	CASRQGGETQYF	TGTGCCAGCAGACAGGGGGGAGAGACCCAGTACTTC
TRBV19	TRBD1	-	TRBJ1-6	CASSLGQGLNSPLHF	TGTGCCAGTAGCCTGGGACAGGGGCTCAATTCACCCCTCCACTTT